These 20 T cell receptor beta chains share one sample of origin, sequenced in a study of T cell changes during pregnancy in multiple sclerosis. Clones were read by immunoSEQ multiplex PCR, and TCRdb kept only the in-frame ones, dropping some. The data show tens of thousands of clones, 90% seen once. Sequences were derived from peripheral blood, sampled in the third trimester of pregnancy. These receptors were collected from a female donor in good health, enrolled as a control in a pregnancy study.

The chain has TRBV4-2 and TRBJ2-1, with no clear D. V was clipped by 0 bases and J by 2 bases, with 14 bases between them. The germline V gene encodes CDR1 LGHNA and CDR2 YNFKEQ. The CDR3 is made up of 17 amino acids. DNA of the CDR3: TGTGCCAGCAGCCAAGATGGTAGCAATGTCGCCTACAATGAGCAGTTCTTC. Protein: CASSQDGSNVAYNEQFF.

V is TRBV19 and J is TRBJ1-1; D may be TRBD1 (6 bases). CDR1 is LNHDA, CDR2 SQIVND, per germline (reference sequence). The CDR3 totals 15 residues. V was trimmed by 3 bases and J by 1 base, leaving 12 bases between them. The DNA for the CDR3 is TGTGCCAGTAGTATTGGGAGGGGGAAGAACACTGAAGCTTTCTTT. Protein: CASSIGRGKNTEAFF.

As to this clone: A far larger clone is only one base removed, so a read error is likely. The chain recombines TRBV30 with TRBJ1-1; 8 bases agree with TRBD1. Germline V gives CDR1 GTSNPN, CDR2 SVGIG (reference sequence). The CDR3 length is 15 residues. CDR3 sequence reads: CARSEGQGIGTEAFF. In nucleotides, the CDR3 is TGTGCCCGGAGTGAAGGACAGGGAATAGGCACTGAAGCTTTCTTT. Combining the CDR3 with reference TRBV30 and TRBJ1-1 gives the whole variable domain SQTIHQWPATLVQPVGSPLSLECTVEGTSNPNLYWYRQAAGRGLQLLFYSVGIGQISSEVPQNLSASRPQDRQFILSSKKLLLSDSGFYLCARSEGQGIGTEAFFGQGTRLTVV.

The chain combines TRBV29-1 with TRBJ2-5, with TRBD1 as a possible D gene (7 bases). Deletions cut 6 bases from V and 4 bases from J, with 15 bases between. Germline V lookup: CDR1 SQVTM, CDR2 ANQGSEA. The CDR3 contains 13 residues. The CDR3 sequence is CSVRDSDRETQYF. The CDR3 region has the DNA TGCAGCGTGCGGGACAGCGATCGAGAGACCCAGTACTTC.

This sequence joins TRBV18 and TRBJ2-1; D gene unclear. Germline V gene lookup returns CDR1 KGHSH and CDR2 LQKENI. Trimming stripped 2 bases from V and 0 bases from J, with 8 bases between. This CDR3 region has 15 residues. The CDR3: CASSPVISSYNEQFF. The DNA for the CDR3 is TGTGCCAGCTCACCAGTCATTAGCTCCTACAATGAGCAGTTCTTC.

The chain combines TRBV2 with TRBJ1-1; 7 bases are a match to TRBD1. This CDR3 spans 13 amino acids. V shed 8 bases, J shed 8 bases, and the junction held 11 bases outside the gene matches. Germline V CDR1 and CDR2: SNHLY, FYNNEI. Here the CDR3 reads CASGDRVTSEAFF. The CDR3 DNA reads as TGTGCCAGCGGCGACAGGGTGACCTCCGAAGCTTTCTTT.

The V call is TRBV5-3, the J call TRBJ1-4, with D perhaps TRBD1 (6 bases). TRBV5-3 qualifies as an ORF whose function is uncertain. The CDR3 is made up of 13 amino acids. The V end was cut by 3 bases, the J end by 13 bases, with 16 bases between. The CDR3 nucleotides read TGTGCCAGAAGCTCACTTATTACAGGGAGACTGTTTTTT. Translation gives CARSSLITGRLFF.

The chain is built from TRBV19 and TRBJ2-2; TRBD1 matches at 9 bases. The J segment lost 3 bases and the V segment lost 6 bases, leaving 5 bases of the junction unmatched. This CDR3 is 15 amino acids long. The germline CDR1 and CDR2 sequences are LNHDA and SQIVND (reference sequence). The CDR3 loop is CASRGGQGHTGELFF. In DNA form, the CDR3 reads TGTGCCAGTAGGGGTGGACAGGGGCACACCGGGGAGCTGTTTTTT.

This clone was observed a single time. The rearrangement uses TRBV4-1 and TRBJ1-1; unclear D gene. The length of the CDR3 is 15 residues. Per germline, CDR1 MGHRA and CDR2 YSYEKL. V shed 1 base and J shed 0 bases, with 9 bases lying between them. CDR3 loop: CASSQVLRVNTEAFF. The CDR3 nucleotides are TGCGCCAGCAGCCAAGTATTACGGGTGAACACTGAAGCTTTCTTT.

The chain carries TRBV4-3 and TRBJ1-6, with a possible D match to TRBD1 (5 bases). Germline values: CDR1 LGHNA, CDR2 YSLEER. V lost 0 bases and J lost 6, with 18 bases in between. The CDR3 consists of 18 residues. The CDR3 loop is CASSQDYPPGTSNSPLHF. CDR3 coding DNA: TGCGCCAGCAGCCAAGATTATCCCCCAGGGACTAGTAATTCACCCCTCCACTTT.

The V gene is TRBV5-1, the J gene TRBJ2-2; 9 bases map to TRBD2. Trimming cost V 6 bases and J 4 bases; bases outside gene matches: 13. The CDR3 has 17 amino acids. The germline V gene encodes CDR1 SGHRS and CDR2 YFSETQ. This chain's CDR3 is CASNPDSGSRVTGELFF. The CDR3 DNA reads TGCGCCAGCAACCCGGATAGCGGGAGTAGGGTCACCGGGGAGCTGTTTTTT.

This rearrangement joins TRBV6-5 to TRBJ1-1, with 8 nucleotides matching TRBD1. V gave up 2 bases and J gave up 1 base; unmatched junction bases: 0. The CDR3 extends over 14 amino acids. The germline V gene encodes CDR1 MNHEY and CDR2 SVGAGI. This CDR3 is CASSYGQGNTEAFF. Written as DNA, the CDR3 is TGTGCCAGCAGTTACGGACAGGGGAACACTGAAGCTTTCTTT.

The chain links TRBV5-4 to TRBJ2-1; 8 bases line up with TRBD1. V shed 4 bases and J 4 bases; nucleotides not matched to a gene: 13. Germline CDR1 is SGHNT and CDR2 is YYREEE (reference sequence). The CDR3 is 17 amino acids. CDR3 in amino acids: CASSTDRGWGSYNEQFF. CDR3 coding DNA: TGTGCCAGCAGCACCGACAGGGGATGGGGGAGTTACAATGAGCAGTTCTTC. Using reference TRBV5-4 and TRBJ2-1 for the parts outside the CDR3, the full variable domain is ETGVTQSPTHLIKTRGQQVTLRCSSQSGHNTVSWYQQALGQGPQFIFQYYREEENGRGNFPPRFSGLQFPNYSSELNVNALELDDSALYLCASSTDRGWGSYNEQFFGPGTRLTVL.

The rearrangement links TRBV7-8 to TRBJ1-5; 9 bases are shared with TRBD1. The germline CDR1 and CDR2 sequences are SGHVS and FQNEAQ. The J segment lost 2 bases and the V segment lost 6 bases, leaving 5 bases of the junction unmatched. CDR3 length: 15 residues. CDR3 residues: CASRKDRGGNQPQHF. The CDR3 DNA follows: TGTGCCAGCAGGAAGGACAGGGGAGGCAATCAGCCCCAGCATTTT.

This chain uses TRBV4-1 with TRBJ2-3; possibly TRBD2 for D (6 bases). This CDR3 comprises 16 residues. The germline V and J ends were trimmed by 0 bases and 4 bases, with 14 bases remaining between them. Germline values: CDR1 MGHRA, CDR2 YSYEKL. DNA for the CDR3: TGCGCCAGCAGCCAAGATGGCGGGAAGGGTTCAGATACGCAGTATTTT. Residues: CASSQDGGKGSDTQYF.

Only one count was recorded for this clone. V usage is TRBV2 and J usage is TRBJ2-5; TRBD1 aligns across 8 bases. Germline V gene sequence: CDR1 SNHLY, CDR2 FYNNEI. V was clipped by 3 bases and J by 6 bases; unmatched bases: 6. The CDR3 covers 14 residues. CDR3 sequence (DNA): TGTGCCAGCAGTGAGACAGGGGCCTTACAGACCCAGTACTTC. Residues: CASSETGALQTQYF.

This CDR3 is CASSPSPSTNEKLFF. CDR3 bases: TGTGCCAGCAGCCCCAGTCCATCAACTAATGAAAAACTGTTTTTT. The chain links TRBV9 to TRBJ1-4; D unresolved. The germline CDR1 and CDR2 sequences are SGDLS and YYNGEE. The CDR3 has 15 amino acids. The V end was cut by 4 bases, the J end by 0 bases, with 10 bases between.

The chain has TRBV27 and TRBJ1-6, with D perhaps matching TRBD1 (5 bases). The germline V gene has CDR1 MNHEY and CDR2 SMNVEV (reference sequence). The CDR3 runs to 15 residues. The V end lost 3 bases, the J end lost 6 bases, and 12 bases lay between the germline ends. The CDR3 DNA sequence: TGTGCCAGCAGTTTTGTGGGAAGGGGTAATTCACCCCTCCACTTT. Translation gives CASSFVGRGNSPLHF.

J is TRBJ2-1 and V is TRBV9; 10 nucleotides line up with TRBD2. Per germline, CDR1 SGDLS and CDR2 YYNGEE. The J segment lost 4 bases and the V segment lost 0 bases, leaving 4 bases of the junction unmatched. This CDR3 region has 16 residues. This CDR3 reads CASSVVASGGYNEQFF. CDR3 nucleotides: TGTGCCAGCAGCGTAGTGGCTAGCGGGGGATACAATGAGCAGTTCTTC.

The chain is built from TRBV18 and TRBJ1-1; weak D call: TRBD1 (6 bases). CDR3 length: 16 residues. V lost 1 base, J lost 1 base, and 13 bases lay in between. Looked up from germline, CDR1 is KGHSH and CDR2 is LQKENI. CDR3 in DNA: TGTGCCAGCTCACCACTTTCCGGGACACAGAACACTGAAGCTTTCTTT. Protein product: CASSPLSGTQNTEAFF.